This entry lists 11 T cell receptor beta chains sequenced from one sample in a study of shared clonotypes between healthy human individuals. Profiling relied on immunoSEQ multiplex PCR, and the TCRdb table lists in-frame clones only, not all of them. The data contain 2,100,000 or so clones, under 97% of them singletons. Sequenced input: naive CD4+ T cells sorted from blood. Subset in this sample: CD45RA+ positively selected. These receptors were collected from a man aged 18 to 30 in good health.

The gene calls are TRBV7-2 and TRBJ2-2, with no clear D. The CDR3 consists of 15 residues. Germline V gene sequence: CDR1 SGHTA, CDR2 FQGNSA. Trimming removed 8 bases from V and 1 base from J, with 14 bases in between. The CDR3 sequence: CASQIVTRNTGELFF. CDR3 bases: TGTGCCAGCCAGATAGTAACGAGGAACACCGGGGAGCTGTTTTTT.

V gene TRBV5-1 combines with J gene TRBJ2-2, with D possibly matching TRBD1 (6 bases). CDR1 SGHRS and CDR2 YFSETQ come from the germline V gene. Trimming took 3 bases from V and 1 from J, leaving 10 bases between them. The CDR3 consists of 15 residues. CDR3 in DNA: TGCGCCAGCAGCTATAGACAGGAGAACACCGGGGAGCTGTTTTTT. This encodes CASSYRQENTGELFF.

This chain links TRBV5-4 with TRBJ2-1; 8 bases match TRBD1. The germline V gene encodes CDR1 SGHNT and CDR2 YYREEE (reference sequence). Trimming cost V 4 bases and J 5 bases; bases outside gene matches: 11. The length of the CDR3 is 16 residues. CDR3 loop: CASSAGPTGANNEQFF. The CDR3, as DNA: TGTGCCAGCAGCGCAGGCCCGACAGGGGCGAACAATGAGCAGTTCTTC.

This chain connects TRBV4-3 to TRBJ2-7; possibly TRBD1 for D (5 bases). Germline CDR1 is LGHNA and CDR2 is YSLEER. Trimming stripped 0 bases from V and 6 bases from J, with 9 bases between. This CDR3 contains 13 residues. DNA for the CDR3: TGCGCCAGCAGCCAAGAATTGGGGCTCGAGCAGTACTTC. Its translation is CASSQELGLEQYF.

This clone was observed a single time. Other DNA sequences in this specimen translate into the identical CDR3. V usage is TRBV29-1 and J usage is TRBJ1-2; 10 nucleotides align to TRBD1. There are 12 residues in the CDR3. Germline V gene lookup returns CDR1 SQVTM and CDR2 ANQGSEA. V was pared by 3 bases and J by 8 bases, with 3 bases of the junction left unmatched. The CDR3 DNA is TGCAGCGTTGAGGACAGGGGGTACGGCTACACCTTC. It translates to CSVEDRGYGYTF.

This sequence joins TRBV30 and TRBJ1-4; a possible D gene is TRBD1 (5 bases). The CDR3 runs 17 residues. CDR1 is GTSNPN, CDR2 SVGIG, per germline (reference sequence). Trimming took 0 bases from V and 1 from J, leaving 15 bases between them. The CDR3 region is CAWSVRLPGRTNEKLFF. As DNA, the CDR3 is TGTGCCTGGAGTGTACGTCTCCCAGGGAGAACTAATGAAAAACTGTTTTTT. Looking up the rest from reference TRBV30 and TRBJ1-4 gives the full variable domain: SQTIHQWPATLVQPVGSPLSLECTVEGTSNPNLYWYRQAAGRGLQLLFYSVGIGQISSEVPQNLSASRPQDRQFILSSKKLLLSDSGFYLCAWSVRLPGRTNEKLFFGSGTQLSVL.

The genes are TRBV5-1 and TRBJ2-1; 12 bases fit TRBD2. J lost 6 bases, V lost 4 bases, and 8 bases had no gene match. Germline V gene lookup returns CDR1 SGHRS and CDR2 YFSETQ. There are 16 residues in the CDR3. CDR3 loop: CASSTRLAGVTNEQFF. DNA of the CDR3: TGCGCCAGCAGCACCCGACTAGCGGGAGTTACCAATGAGCAGTTCTTC. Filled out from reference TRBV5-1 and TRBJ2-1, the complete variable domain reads KAGVTQTPRYLIKTRGQQVTLSCSPISGHRSVSWYQQTPGQGLQFLFEYFSETQRNKGNFPGRFSGRQFSNSRSEMNVSTLELGDSALYLCASSTRLAGVTNEQFFGPGTRLTVL.

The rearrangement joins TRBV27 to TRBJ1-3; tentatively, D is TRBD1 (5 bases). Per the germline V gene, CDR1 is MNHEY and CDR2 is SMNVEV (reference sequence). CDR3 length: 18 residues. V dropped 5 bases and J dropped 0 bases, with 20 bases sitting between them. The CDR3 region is CASSPLPPGPRSGNTIYF. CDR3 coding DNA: TGTGCCAGCAGTCCCCTCCCTCCGGGACCGCGCTCTGGAAACACCATATATTTT.

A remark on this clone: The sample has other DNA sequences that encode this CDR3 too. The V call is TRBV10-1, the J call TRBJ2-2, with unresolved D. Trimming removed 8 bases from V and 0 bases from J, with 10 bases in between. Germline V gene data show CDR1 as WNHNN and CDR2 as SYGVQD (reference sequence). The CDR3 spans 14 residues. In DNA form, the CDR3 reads TGCGCCAGCTCAGGACGGCCGAACACCGGGGAGCTGTTTTTT. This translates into CASSGRPNTGELFF.

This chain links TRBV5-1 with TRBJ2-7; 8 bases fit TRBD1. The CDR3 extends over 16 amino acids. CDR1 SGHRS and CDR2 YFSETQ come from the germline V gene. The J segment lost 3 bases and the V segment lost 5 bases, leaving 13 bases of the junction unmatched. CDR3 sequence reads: CASSPPDRADRYEQYF. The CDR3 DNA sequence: TGCGCCAGCAGTCCGCCGGACAGGGCGGACCGCTACGAGCAGTACTTC.

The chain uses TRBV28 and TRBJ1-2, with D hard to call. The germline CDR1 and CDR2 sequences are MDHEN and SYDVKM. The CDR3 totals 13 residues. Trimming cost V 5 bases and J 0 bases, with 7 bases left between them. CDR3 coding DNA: TGTGCCAGCAGTCCGGAGGCTAACTATGGCTACACCTTC. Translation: CASSPEANYGYTF.